Shown below are 28 T cell receptor beta chains from a single sample sequenced in a study of blood T cell repertoires in COVID-19. Method: immunoSEQ multiplex PCR; TCRdb's copy keeps in-frame clones and lacks some. The table has a few hundred thousand clones, 65% to 90% seen once; the top ten hold around 4%. The source material was PBMCs or T cells enriched from blood (not recorded which). The receptors were sampled from a woman between 40 and 55 years old with acute COVID-19.

V gene TRBV4-1 combines with J gene TRBJ1-4; perhaps TRBD1 as D (6 bases). The V end lost 6 bases, the J end lost 0 bases, and 14 bases lay between the germline ends. The length of the CDR3 is 16 residues. CDR1 is MGHRA and CDR2 is YSYEKL in the germline V gene. CDR3 coding DNA: TGCGCCAGCAGAAAGGGTGCAGGGGCAACTAATGAAAAACTGTTTTTT. Translation gives CASRKGAGATNEKLFF.

This clone has a handful of counts. The gene calls are TRBV6-5 and TRBJ1-1, with a tentative D call TRBD1 (6 bases). Germline CDR1 and CDR2: MNHEY and SVGAGI. The V gene lost 6 bases and the J gene lost 5 bases, with 13 bases spanning the gap. The CDR3 covers 13 residues. In DNA, the CDR3 is TGTGCCAGCAGGGAGCCGAGGGGGACTGAAGCTTTCTTT. Its translation: CASREPRGTEAFF.

The genes are TRBV5-1 and TRBJ1-1; D may be TRBD1 (5 bases). Trimming removed 0 bases at V and 3 bases at J, with 15 bases between. Germline-derived CDR1 and CDR2 are SGHRS and YFSETQ. This CDR3 contains 16 residues. DNA of the CDR3: TGCGCCAGCAGCTTGGCCCCTCAGGGTATCGACACTGAAGCTTTCTTT. It encodes CASSLAPQGIDTEAFF.

This CDR3 is CASRQTEDRGFGGYTF. CDR3 bases: TGTGCCAGTAGACAAACAGAAGACAGGGGCTTTGGTGGCTACACCTTC. V is TRBV19 and J is TRBJ1-2; 8 bases match TRBD1. The V gene end was trimmed by 6 bases and the J gene end by 7 bases; junction bases not matched to a gene: 16. The germline V gene encodes CDR1 LNHDA and CDR2 SQIVND (reference sequence). The CDR3 spans 16 residues.

The sample holds a few counts of this clone. The gene calls are TRBV5-1 and TRBJ2-2; TRBD1 agrees at 11 bases. The V segment lost 3 bases and the J segment 6 bases; nucleotides outside the gene matches: 10. The CDR3 consists of 17 residues. Germline CDR1 SGHRS, CDR2 YFSETQ. For the CDR3, the DNA is TGCGCCAGCAGCTCTAACCCCCAGGGACAGGGGGCCGGGGAGCTGTTTTTT. It encodes CASSSNPQGQGAGELFF.

The J gene is TRBJ2-1, the V gene TRBV9; 10 nucleotides align to TRBD2. Germline CDR1 SGDLS, CDR2 YYNGEE. CDR3 size: 16 residues. V shed 3 bases and J 8 bases; nucleotides not matched to a gene: 11. CDR3 protein: CASSARSGGLSDEQFF. CDR3 sequence (DNA): TGTGCCAGCAGCGCCCGTAGCGGGGGGCTTTCGGATGAGCAGTTCTTC.

The genes are TRBV27 and TRBJ2-7, with D perhaps matching TRBD2 (5 bases). The CDR3 is 12 amino acids. Germline CDR1 is MNHEY and CDR2 is SMNVEV (reference sequence). Deletions cut 5 bases from V and 4 bases from J, with 9 bases between. In nucleotides, the CDR3 is TGTGCCAGCAGTCCTACGGGATACGAGCAGTACTTC. Its protein product is CASSPTGYEQYF.

The sample holds a few counts of this clone. The rearrangement joins TRBV28 to TRBJ2-3, with a weak D call TRBD2 (6 bases). There are 15 residues in the CDR3. V lost 3 bases, J lost 2 bases, and 12 bases lay in between. Germline CDR1 is MDHEN and CDR2 is SYDVKM. The CDR3 DNA sequence: TGTGCCAGCAGTTTGATCGGACTAATCACAGATACGCAGTATTTT. Translation gives CASSLIGLITDTQYF.

This chain links TRBV27 with TRBJ2-7; 9 positions match TRBD2. The length of the CDR3 is 16 residues. Per the germline V gene, CDR1 is MNHEY and CDR2 is SMNVEV (reference sequence). With V trimmed by 0 bases and J by 3 bases, 6 bases remained unmatched. The CDR3, as DNA: TGTGCCAGCAGTTTATCAGCGGGAGGATATTACTACGAGCAGTACTTC. Amino acids: CASSLSAGGYYYEQYF.

J is TRBJ1-1 and V is TRBV19; D unresolved. The CDR3 length is 14 residues. With 1 base removed from V and 2 bases from J, the gap between germline ends came to 8 bases. Germline V lookup: CDR1 LNHDA, CDR2 SQIVND (reference sequence). CDR3 in amino acids: CASSIGRINTEAFF. For the CDR3, the DNA is TGTGCCAGTAGTATAGGTAGAATCAACACTGAAGCTTTCTTT.

The chain employs TRBV5-8 and TRBJ2-1, with 7 bases fitting TRBD2. Germline V gene lookup returns CDR1 SGHTS and CDR2 YDEGEE. CDR3 length: 18 amino acids. V shed 1 base and J 3 bases; nucleotides not matched to a gene: 13. The CDR3: CASSLTPSGGRVYNEQFF. The CDR3 nucleotides read TGTGCCAGCAGCTTGACTCCTTCGGGAGGCCGGGTCTACAATGAGCAGTTCTTC.

The chain has TRBV2 and TRBJ1-1; D gene unclear. V shed 5 bases and J shed 1 base, with 8 bases lying between them. Germline V gene lookup returns CDR1 SNHLY and CDR2 FYNNEI. There are 13 residues in the CDR3. DNA of the CDR3: TGTGCCAGCAGTTTGACACCGAACACTGAAGCTTTCTTT. This encodes CASSLTPNTEAFF.

The chain combines TRBV24-1 with TRBJ2-2; 7 nucleotides agree with TRBD1. This CDR3 comprises 17 residues. Germline CDR1 and CDR2: KGHDR and SFDVKD. The trim removed 2 bases at V and 1 base at J, leaving 6 bases unmatched. The CDR3 nucleotides read TGTGCCACCAGTGATTCCAGGAGGACAGGGAACACCGGGGAGCTGTTTTTT. It specifies CATSDSRRTGNTGELFF.

This clone was observed a single time. This same CDR3 is encoded by further DNA sequences in the sample. The gene calls are TRBV29-1 and TRBJ1-1; no firm D call. V lost 6 bases, J lost 0 bases, and 5 bases lay in between. Germline CDR1 and CDR2: SQVTM and ANQGSEA. CDR3 size: 11 residues. The CDR3 spells CSVQVNTEAFF. In DNA form, the CDR3 reads TGCAGCGTCCAGGTGAACACTGAAGCTTTCTTT.

CDR3 in DNA: TGTGCCAGCAGCTTGGGTCAGAATAGCGGGGGGTCCAAAACGCAGTATTTT. Translation gives CASSLGQNSGGSKTQYF. The rearrangement links TRBV11-2 to TRBJ2-3, with 10 bases fitting TRBD2. CDR1 is SGHAT, CDR2 FQNNGV, per germline. CDR3 size: 17 residues. Unmatched junction bases numbered 15, after V lost 3 bases and J lost 9 bases.

CDR3 DNA: TGTGCCAGCAGCCGTATGAGCGGGAGCAACACCGGGGAGCTGTTTTTT. Translating it yields CASSRMSGSNTGELFF. The rearrangement joins TRBV3-1 (or the pseudogene TRBV3-2) to TRBJ2-2; TRBD2 matches at 8 bases. Germline values: CDR1 LGHDT, CDR2 YNNKEL (reference sequence). V gave up 4 bases and J gave up 2 bases; unmatched junction bases: 6. This CDR3 has 16 residues.

The chain uses TRBV12-5 and TRBJ2-5, with 7 positions matching TRBD1. The CDR3 has 13 residues. Germline V lookup: CDR1 LGHNT, CDR2 FRNRAP. Trimming took 6 bases from V and 5 from J; bases not matched to a gene: 6. The CDR3 spells CASGTQGLETQYF. In DNA, the CDR3 is TGTGCTAGTGGAACACAGGGGTTGGAGACCCAGTACTTC.

The chain couples TRBV5-5 to TRBJ2-3; D is possibly TRBD2 (5 bases). Deletions cut 3 bases from V and 1 base from J, with 12 bases between. The germline gives CDR1 SGHKS, CDR2 YYEKEE (reference sequence). CDR3 length equals 15 residues. The CDR3 bases are TGTGCCAGCAGCTGGACTGGTGGGGGCACAGATACGCAGTATTTT. Protein: CASSWTGGGTDTQYF.

The chain links TRBV7-6 to TRBJ2-3; D may be TRBD2 (5 bases). The CDR3 is 18 amino acids. Germline CDR1 reads SGHVS; CDR2 reads FNYEAQ. Deletions cut 1 base from V and 4 bases from J, with 21 bases between. CDR3 DNA: TGTGCCAGCAGCTTAGAGTACCAAACTAGTCGGTACGCAGATACGCAGTATTTT. Its translation is CASSLEYQTSRYADTQYF. Drawing the rest from reference TRBV7-6 and TRBJ2-3, the complete variable domain is GAGVSQSPRYKVTKRGQDVALRCDPISGHVSLYWYRQALGQGPEFLTYFNYEAQQDKSGLPNDRFSAERPEGSISTLTIQRTEQRDSAMYRCASSLEYQTSRYADTQYFGPGTRLTVL.

This chain joins TRBV27 and TRBJ2-7; D ambiguous. Trimming left V 3 bases short and J 0 bases short, with 9 bases between. Per germline, CDR1 MNHEY and CDR2 SMNVEV (reference sequence). The CDR3 totals 14 residues. This CDR3 reads CASSFSRSSYEQYF. DNA for the CDR3: TGTGCCAGCAGTTTTAGTCGGAGCTCCTACGAGCAGTACTTC.

V usage is TRBV5-6 and J usage is TRBJ2-7; D may be TRBD1 (5 bases). This CDR3 is built from 15 residues. Germline V lookup: CDR1 SGHDT, CDR2 YYEEEE. V was cut by 4 bases and J by 0 bases, with 14 bases left in between. CDR3 in DNA: TGTGCCAGCAGCGTACAGGATTGGGGCTCCTACGAGCAGTACTTC. The encoded protein is CASSVQDWGSYEQYF.

This chain joins TRBV5-1 and TRBJ1-1, with a possible D match to TRBD1 (5 bases). Germline CDR1 and CDR2: SGHRS and YFSETQ. Trimming removed 1 base from V and 2 bases from J, with 9 bases in between. This CDR3 is 14 amino acids long. In nucleotides, the CDR3 is TGCGCCAGCAGCTTGAGGACAAAAAACACTGAAGCTTTCTTT. Translation: CASSLRTKNTEAFF.

This clone occurred once. The chain employs TRBV29-1 and TRBJ1-2; 7 bases align to TRBD1. CDR3 length: 11 residues. Germline V gives CDR1 SQVTM, CDR2 ANQGSEA. Written as DNA, the CDR3 is TGCAGGACAGGGTCTGAGAATGGCTACACCTTC. Translated, it gives CRTGSENGYTF.

V is TRBV4-3 and J is TRBJ1-3, with TRBD1 identical over 7 bases. V dropped 0 bases and J dropped 3; count of bases not matched to a gene: 5. Germline V gene lookup returns CDR1 LGHNA and CDR2 YSLEER. This CDR3 is built from 16 residues. The CDR3 coding sequence is TGCGCCAGCAGCCAAGACAGGGGGGTAGGTGGAAACACCATATATTTT. It specifies CASSQDRGVGGNTIYF.

This rearrangement joins TRBV20-1 to TRBJ1-4, with 8 bases fitting TRBD1. V was pared by 3 bases and J by 4 bases, with 4 bases of the junction left unmatched. CDR1 is DFQATT, CDR2 SNEGSKA, per germline (reference sequence). The CDR3 spans 14 residues. CDR3 residues: CSASQGASNEKLFF. CDR3 bases: TGCAGTGCTAGTCAGGGGGCCAGTAATGAAAAACTGTTTTTT.

The chain is built from TRBV5-6 and TRBJ1-2, with D maybe TRBD1 (5 bases). Deletions cut 1 base from V and 2 bases from J, with 9 bases between. In germline, CDR1 is SGHDT, CDR2 YYEEEE. The CDR3 has 14 amino acids. The CDR3 nucleotides are TGTGCCAGCAGCTTGAGGAACAGGAACTATGGCTACACCTTC. Its protein product is CASSLRNRNYGYTF. The whole variable domain, filled in from reference TRBV5-6 and TRBJ1-2, reads DAGVTQSPTHLIKTRGQQVTLRCSPKSGHDTVSWYQQALGQGPQFIFQYYEEEERQRGNFPDRFSGHQFPNYSSELNVNALLLGDSALYLCASSLRNRNYGYTFGSGTRLTVV.

This clone came up once. This chain connects TRBV28 to TRBJ1-2; TRBD1 aligns across 8 bases. Germline V gene sequence: CDR1 MDHEN, CDR2 SYDVKM. V shed 5 bases, J shed 8 bases, and the junction held 13 bases outside the gene matches. This CDR3 is 15 amino acids long. This CDR3 reads CASSKSVDRDGGYTF. CDR3 nucleotides: TGTGCCAGCAGTAAGAGTGTGGACAGGGATGGGGGCTACACCTTC.

This clone came up once. This chain connects TRBV6-5 to TRBJ1-2; 8 positions match TRBD1. The CDR3 has 14 residues. V lost 6 bases and J lost 8; bases outside the gene matches: 11. CDR1 is MNHEY, CDR2 SVGAGI, per germline. CDR3: CASRSGQGDGGYTF. CDR3 DNA sequence: TGTGCCAGCAGATCCGGACAGGGCGATGGCGGCTACACCTTC.